The 15 T cell receptor beta chains below were found in one sample sequenced in a study of blood T cells in healthy people across ages (dated by TCRdb to about 2015). The library was built by means of 5' RACE. Instrument on record: Illumina HiSeq 2500. A second PCR of roughly 6 to 11 cycles was run with a J-beta primer mix and a sample-barcoded 5' primer. In TCRdb, the public reads were trimmed at Q25 with fastp and aligned with MiXCR, with productive beta chains retained. When rows share a CDR3 protein, they turn into one entry using the most common DNA and genes. The sample profile shows approximately 800,000 distinct CDR3 sequences; 62% of them were found once. The ten largest clones add up to roughly a quarter of the sample. The sequenced sample was blood. These TCRs come from a man aged 25 to 45 in good health.

This clonotype occurred a few times. The rearrangement links TRBV10-3 to TRBJ2-4, with a possible D match to TRBD2 (5 bases). The length of the CDR3 is 12 residues. CDR1 and CDR2 (germline): ENHRY, SYGVKD. V dropped 2 bases and J dropped 13 bases, with 12 bases sitting between them. The CDR3 DNA reads as TGTGCCATCAGTGAGGGGGTTGGGGAGCAGTACTTC. Its translation is CAISEGVGEQYF.

This rearrangement joins TRBV6-1 to TRBJ2-1, with D possibly matching TRBD2 (7 bases). The CDR3 contains 16 residues. The V gene's germline CDR1 is MNHNS and CDR2 SASEGT. The DNA of the CDR3 is TGTGCTGGCAGTTGGTCCGGGGGGACACTTTACAATGAGCAGTTCTTC. It yields the protein CAGSWSGGTLYNEQFF.

This clonotype came up a few times. The chain carries TRBV2 and TRBJ2-1; D perhaps matches TRBD2 (7 bases). V was cut by 2 bases and J by 6 bases, with 17 bases left in between. This CDR3 contains 16 residues. The germline gives CDR1 SNHLY, CDR2 FYNNEI. DNA for the CDR3: TGTGCCAGCAGTGAATTGGGAGGGGGTCGAAGCAATGAGCAGTTCTTC. Its translation is CASSELGGGRSNEQFF.

This clonotype was seen a few times. Here the CDR3 DNA reads TGCGCCAGCAGCATAGCGGGGGGCTTGGATACGCAGTATTTT. Translating gives CASSIAGGLDTQYF. The rearrangement joins TRBV5-1 to TRBJ2-3, with 10 bases lining up with TRBD2. The ends lost 4 bases at V and 6 bases at J; junction bases unmatched: 5. The CDR3 has 14 residues. In germline, CDR1 is SGHRS, CDR2 YFSETQ.

The table lists this clonotype with many counts. This sequence joins TRBV15 and TRBJ2-3; D not certain. Trimming removed 3 bases from V and 2 bases from J, with 9 bases in between. Looked up from germline, CDR1 is LNHNV and CDR2 is YYDKDF (reference sequence). This CDR3 spans 14 amino acids. The CDR3 sequence: CATSRASSTDTQYF. The CDR3 DNA sequence: TGTGCCACCAGCAGGGCTAGTTCCACAGATACGCAGTATTTT.

In this sample, this clonotype turned up a few times. The chain links TRBV7-9 to TRBJ2-1, with 11 bases fitting TRBD1. The CDR3 sequence is 14 residues long. V dropped 2 bases and J dropped 10; count of bases not matched to a gene: 4. The germline CDR1 and CDR2 sequences are SEHNR and FQNEAQ (reference sequence). In nucleotides, the CDR3 is TGTGCCAGCAGCTTATGGGACAGGGGGGGAGAGCAGTTCTTC. The encoded protein is CASSLWDRGGEQFF. The complete variable domain, with remaining parts taken from reference TRBV7-9 and TRBJ2-1, reads DTGVSQNPRHKITKRGQNVTFRCDPISEHNRLYWYRQTLGQGPEFLTYFQNEAQLEKSRLLSDRFSAERPKGSFSTLEIQRTEQGDSAMYLCASSLWDRGGEQFFGPGTRLTVL.

This clonotype showed up just a few times. This rearrangement joins TRBV18 to TRBJ2-6; D gene ambiguous. The V and J ends lost 4 bases and 0 bases respectively, with 10 bases between them. CDR3 length: 16 residues. Germline-derived CDR1 and CDR2 are KGHSH and LQKENI. Written as DNA, the CDR3 is TGTGCCAGCTCACAAAACGCCCGCTCTGGGGCCAACGTCCTGACTTTC. This sequence encodes CASSQNARSGANVLTF.

The chain combines TRBV27 with TRBJ2-5; D possibly uses TRBD1 or TRBD2 (5 bases each). Trimming removed 6 bases at V and 13 bases at J, with 21 bases between. Germline-derived CDR1 and CDR2 are MNHEY and SMNVEV (reference sequence). The CDR3 contains 13 residues. DNA of the CDR3: TGTGCCAGCAGCCCCGGGACGGCCCGGGAAGGGTACTTC. Its protein is CASSPGTAREGYF.

The J gene is TRBJ1-1, the V gene TRBV6-5; 7 bases align to TRBD1. The CDR3 has 14 amino acids. Germline values: CDR1 MNHEY, CDR2 SVGAGI. The V gene end was trimmed by 5 bases and the J gene end by 8 bases; junction bases not matched to a gene: 11. The CDR3: CASSDLQGLGEAFF. The CDR3 bases are TGTGCCAGCAGTGACCTACAGGGGCTCGGGGAAGCTTTCTTT.

This clonotype showed up just a few times. J is TRBJ2-5 and V is TRBV7-3; maybe TRBD2 (7 bases). Trimming took off 5 bases at V and 4 bases at J, with 11 bases between the two ends. CDR3 length equals 13 residues. The germline V gene has CDR1 SGHTA and CDR2 FQGTGA. CDR3 loop: CASSRGARETQYF. CDR3 DNA sequence: TGTGCCAGCAGCCGGGGGGCTAGAGAGACCCAGTACTTC.

The table lists this clonotype with a few counts. The chain carries TRBV21-1 and TRBJ2-7; the table calls TRBD1, which could not be checked here. TRBV21-1 is a listed pseudogene. The CDR3 consists of 14 residues. The chain's CDR3 is CASNGQDPTYEQYF. The CDR3 DNA sequence: TGTGCCAGCAACGGACAGGATCCTACCTACGAGCAGTACTTC.

The V gene is TRBV29-1, the J gene TRBJ1-2; maybe TRBD1 (6 bases). This CDR3 has 12 amino acids. Germline V gives CDR1 SQVTM, CDR2 ANQGSEA. V was shortened by 6 bases and J by 3 bases, with 11 bases between the two germline ends. CDR3 region: CSVGDTHYGYTF. In DNA, the CDR3 is TGCAGCGTCGGGGACACACACTATGGCTACACCTTC.

This clonotype appeared a few times. V gene TRBV6-1 combines with J gene TRBJ2-5; 7 bases agree with TRBD2. This CDR3 spans 13 amino acids. After removal of 4 bases from V and 5 bases from J, the junction contained 4 bases not matched to a gene. Germline CDR1 MNHNS, CDR2 SASEGT. The DNA for the CDR3 is TGTGCCAGCAGTGGGCCCGGGAGGGAGACCCAGTACTTC. It specifies CASSGPGRETQYF.

This clonotype appeared a few times. The V call is TRBV29-1, the J call TRBJ2-3; 7 bases are shared with TRBD1. The CDR3 is 12 amino acids. Losses at the gene ends were 7 bases for V and 2 bases for J; bases not matched to a gene: 3. The germline V gene has CDR1 SQVTM and CDR2 ANQGSEA. This CDR3 is CSADRNTDTQYF. Here the CDR3 DNA reads TGCAGCGCGGACAGGAACACAGATACGCAGTATTTT.

The J gene is TRBJ2-1, the V gene TRBV4-2; either TRBD1 or TRBD2 may supply D (5 bases each). The end of the DNA fits TRBJ2-7 better, so the J call may be wrong. Germline CDR1 is LGHNA and CDR2 is YNFKEQ. This CDR3 region has 13 residues. DNA of the CDR3: TGTGCCAGCAGCCAAGTGAGGGGCAATGAGCAGTACTTC. Protein product: CASSQVRGNEQYF.